The 30 T cell receptor beta chains presented below share a single source sample, sequenced in a study of cytomegalovirus exposure and HLA in healthy donors. PCR amplification relied on 60 Vbeta primers (plus 13 Jbeta primers). Repertoires were generated with immunoSEQ multiplex PCR, while TCRdb's copy carries only in-frame clones and drops some. This sample carries more than 70,000 clones, roughly 72% of them seen once, and the ten largest clones take 5.3%. The sequenced sample consisted of PBMCs. These receptors were obtained from a man aged 25-45 years in good health and CMV-seropositive.

In its sample, this clone was seen once. The chain joins TRBV7-9 to TRBJ2-5; a weak D match, TRBD2 (6 bases). CDR1 SEHNR and CDR2 FQNEAQ come from the germline V gene (reference sequence). V lost 1 base and J 10 bases, leaving 19 bases between the germline ends. This CDR3 is 15 amino acids long. The CDR3 DNA sequence: TGTGCCAGCAGCTTAGGGCGGGACGGGAAATGGGGCCAGTACTTC. Translating gives CASSLGRDGKWGQYF. Looking up the rest from reference TRBV7-9 and TRBJ2-5 gives the full variable domain: DTGVSQNPRHKITKRGQNVTFRCDPISEHNRLYWYRQTLGQGPEFLTYFQNEAQLEKSRLLSDRFSAERPKGSFSTLEIQRTEQGDSAMYLCASSLGRDGKWGQYFGPGTRLLVL.

The gene calls are TRBV4-1 and TRBJ1-2; D possibly corresponds to TRBD1 (6 bases). This CDR3 contains 16 residues. Trimming took off 2 bases at V and 2 bases at J, with 15 bases between the two ends. Per the germline V gene, CDR1 is MGHRA and CDR2 is YSYEKL. The CDR3 sequence: CASSQPDQGLNYGYTF. The CDR3 DNA reads TGCGCCAGCAGCCAACCAGACCAGGGGTTAAACTATGGCTACACCTTC.

This chain connects TRBV4-3 to TRBJ2-2; weak D call: TRBD1 (6 bases). CDR3 size: 14 residues. CDR1 is LGHNA and CDR2 is YSLEER in the germline V gene. Trimming took off 6 bases at V and 0 bases at J, with 8 bases between the two ends. CDR3 amino acids: CASRRTANTGELFF. CDR3 nucleotides: TGCGCCAGCAGGCGGACAGCGAACACCGGGGAGCTGTTTTTT.

The genes are TRBV6-6 and TRBJ2-7, with a tentative D call TRBD2 (6 bases). V lost 6 bases and J lost 5, with 14 bases in between. The CDR3 loop spans 13 amino acids. Per germline, CDR1 MNHNY and CDR2 SVGAGI (reference sequence). The CDR3 is CASSRLVGDEQYV. Written as DNA, the CDR3 is TGTGCCAGCAGCCGACTAGTAGGAGACGAGCAGTACGTC.

The chain links TRBV7-8 to TRBJ1-1, with TRBD1 as a possible D gene (5 bases). The germline gives CDR1 SGHVS, CDR2 FQNEAQ. The CDR3 loop spans 15 amino acids. V gave up 5 bases and J gave up 5 bases, with 18 bases separating them. CDR3 loop: CASSPRPGRDTEAFF. Written as DNA, the CDR3 is TGTGCCAGCAGCCCGAGGCCAGGGAGGGATACTGAAGCTTTCTTT.

This chain connects TRBV5-1 to TRBJ2-7, with 7 bases lining up with TRBD2. With 1 base clipped from V and 7 bases from J, the junction kept 11 bases outside the gene matches. Germline V gene lookup returns CDR1 SGHRS and CDR2 YFSETQ. The CDR3 contains 15 residues. The CDR3 DNA reads TGCGCCAGCAGCTTGTCGGCTAGCGGCCTCGGGGAGCAGTACTTC. Amino acids: CASSLSASGLGEQYF.

This rearrangement joins TRBV5-1 to TRBJ1-1; D is undetermined. The CDR3 covers 13 residues. CDR1 is SGHRS, CDR2 YFSETQ, per germline. Trimming pared 2 bases from V and 0 bases from J, leaving 5 bases between. CDR3 in amino acids: CASSLRLNTEAFF. CDR3 coding DNA: TGCGCCAGCAGCTTACGGTTGAACACTGAAGCTTTCTTT.

The chain carries TRBV7-3 and TRBJ2-2; D is unclear. V was shortened by 5 bases and J by 3 bases, with 10 bases between the two germline ends. Germline lookup yields CDR1 SGHTA and CDR2 FQGTGA. CDR3 length: 14 amino acids. CDR3 DNA: TGTGCCAGCAGCCCTAGTCGCGACACCGGGGAGCTGTTTTTT. It translates to CASSPSRDTGELFF.

This rearrangement joins TRBV12-5 to TRBJ1-2; D gene ambiguous. The V end was cut by 5 bases, the J end by 4 bases, with 14 bases between. Germline V lookup: CDR1 LGHNT, CDR2 FRNRAP. This CDR3 region has 14 residues. DNA for the CDR3: TGTGCTAGTGGTCCGGAGGCGGGGTTCTATGGCTACACCTTC. Protein product: CASGPEAGFYGYTF.

This clone was observed a handful of times. The chain carries TRBV18 and TRBJ2-1; 9 bases match TRBD1. The CDR3 consists of 15 residues. CDR1 is KGHSH and CDR2 is LQKENI in the germline V gene. V dropped 4 bases and J dropped 7; count of bases not matched to a gene: 8. The CDR3 DNA reads TGTGCCAGCTCACAGTCGGGACAGGGATATAATGAGCAGTTCTTC. Protein: CASSQSGQGYNEQFF.

The sample holds a few counts of this clone. The V gene is TRBV6-6, the J gene TRBJ1-1, with a tentative D call TRBD1 (6 bases). The CDR3 has 13 residues. Looked up from germline, CDR1 is MNHNY and CDR2 is SVGAGI (reference sequence). V was clipped by 2 bases and J by 6 bases, with 10 bases between them. The CDR3 loop is CASSYGGFSEAFF. The DNA for the CDR3 is TGTGCCAGCAGTTACGGGGGCTTTTCTGAAGCTTTCTTT.

This rearrangement joins TRBV14 to TRBJ2-1, with 10 bases lining up with TRBD2. This CDR3 has 16 amino acids. V lost 1 base and J lost 8; bases outside the gene matches: 8. The germline V gene has CDR1 SGHDN and CDR2 FVKESK. CDR3: CASSQVVAGGMDEQFF. CDR3 coding DNA: TGTGCCAGCAGCCAAGTGGTAGCGGGGGGAATGGATGAGCAGTTCTTC.

This clone has only a few counts. V gene TRBV7-9 combines with J gene TRBJ2-2, with D possibly matching TRBD2 (5 bases). CDR1 SEHNR and CDR2 FQNEAQ come from the germline V gene (reference sequence). Trimming left V 2 bases short and J 5 bases short, with 18 bases between. The CDR3 contains 17 residues. The CDR3 spells CASSLISPGILTGELFF. The CDR3 DNA follows: TGTGCCAGCAGCTTAATCTCACCGGGGATCCTGACCGGGGAGCTGTTTTTT.

A few counts support this clone. CDR3 region: CASTERVNTGELFF. CDR3 in DNA: TGTGCCAGCACCGAGCGGGTGAACACCGGGGAGCTGTTTTTT. The gene calls are TRBV2 and TRBJ2-2; a weak D match, TRBD2 (6 bases). Trimming removed 7 bases at V and 1 base at J, with 10 bases between. Germline V lookup: CDR1 SNHLY, CDR2 FYNNEI. The CDR3 totals 14 residues.

The genes are TRBV6-5 and TRBJ1-2; 8 bases align to TRBD1. The CDR3 contains 13 residues. Trimming at V came to 10 bases and at J to 6 bases, leaving 10 bases not matched to a gene. Germline assignment: CDR1 MNHEY and CDR2 SVGAGI. The CDR3 DNA reads TGTGCCACTTCGGACAGGGAAGGGGATGGCTACACCTTC. Protein sequence: CATSDREGDGYTF.

The chain recombines TRBV30 with TRBJ2-3, with TRBD2 identical over 9 bases. Germline CDR1 GTSNPN, CDR2 SVGIG (reference sequence). CDR3 length equals 14 residues. Trimming took 0 bases from V and 4 from J; bases not matched to a gene: 2. The CDR3 nucleotides are TGTGCCTGGAGTGTACTAGCGGGTTCAGATACGCAGTATTTT. The encoded protein is CAWSVLAGSDTQYF.

CDR3 coding DNA: TGCGCCAGCAGCCAACGACAGGGGGAAAATTCACCCCTCCACTTT. This gives the protein CASSQRQGENSPLHF. The chain couples TRBV4-1 to TRBJ1-6; 9 bases are shared with TRBD1. The CDR3 spans 15 residues. Germline values: CDR1 MGHRA, CDR2 YSYEKL. Losses at the gene ends were 2 bases for V and 7 bases for J; bases not matched to a gene: 3.

This chain connects TRBV5-8 to TRBJ1-3, with D maybe TRBD1 (5 bases). Trimming removed 2 bases from V and 0 bases from J, with 9 bases in between. The CDR3 spans 15 residues. From germline, CDR1 is SGHTS and CDR2 YDEGEE. The CDR3 spells CASSFSDSSGNTIYF. The CDR3 coding sequence is TGTGCCAGCAGCTTCTCCGACAGCTCTGGAAACACCATATATTTT. The whole variable domain, filled in from reference TRBV5-8 and TRBJ1-3, reads EAGVTQSPTHLIKTRGQQATLRCSPISGHTSVYWYQQALGLGLQFLLWYDEGEERNRGNFPPRFSGRQFPNYSSELNVNALELEDSALYLCASSFSDSSGNTIYFGEGSWLTVV.

As DNA, the CDR3 is TGCGCCAGCAGCGGGACTAGTGGGAGACACGAGCAGTACTTC. Translation gives CASSGTSGRHEQYF. The chain couples TRBV4-1 to TRBJ2-7, with 8 nucleotides matching TRBD2. With V trimmed by 5 bases and J by 5 bases, 8 bases remained unmatched. Looked up from germline, CDR1 is MGHRA and CDR2 is YSYEKL. The CDR3 covers 14 residues.

The chain's CDR3 is CASSRAGSTDTQYF. The CDR3 DNA follows: TGTGCCAGCTCGCGGGCGGGCTCCACAGATACGCAGTATTTT. The V call is TRBV18, the J call TRBJ2-3; TRBD2 might be the D (5 bases). This CDR3 region has 14 residues. V lost 6 bases to trimming and J lost 2 bases, with 12 bases between them. Per germline, CDR1 KGHSH and CDR2 LQKENI.

V is TRBV19 and J is TRBJ1-3; D call uncertain. This CDR3 has 12 residues. CDR1 is LNHDA, CDR2 SQIVND, per germline (reference sequence). The V gene lost 8 bases and the J gene lost 2 bases, with 7 bases spanning the gap. The CDR3, as DNA: TGTGCCAGTGGGCCGGCTGGAAACACCATATATTTT. Encoded protein: CASGPAGNTIYF.

The gene calls are TRBV7-2 and TRBJ1-5, with D unresolved. Per the germline V gene, CDR1 is SGHTA and CDR2 is FQGNSA. The V and J ends lost 1 base and 1 base respectively, with 8 bases between them. The CDR3 length is 15 residues. Here the CDR3 DNA reads TGTGCCAGCAGCTTAGGCGACATAAGCAATCAGCCCCAGCATTTT. Its translation is CASSLGDISNQPQHF. The variable domain in full, with the rest retrieved from reference TRBV7-2 and TRBJ1-5, is GAGVSQSPSNKVTEKGKDVELRCDPISGHTALYWYRQSLGQGLEFLIYFQGNSAPDKSGLPSDRFSAERTGGSVSTLTIQRTQQEDSAVYLCASSLGDISNQPQHFGDGTRLSIL.

This chain joins TRBV27 and TRBJ1-5, with D possibly being TRBD1 (6 bases). The CDR3 length is 14 residues. The germline V gene encodes CDR1 MNHEY and CDR2 SMNVEV (reference sequence). V lost 5 bases and J 0 bases, leaving 8 bases between the germline ends. The CDR3 DNA is TGTGCCAGCAGTACCAGGGGTAGCAATCAGCCCCAGCATTTT. This encodes CASSTRGSNQPQHF.

This clone occurred a few times. The genes are TRBV9 and TRBJ2-7, with D tentatively TRBD1 (7 bases). Germline CDR1 reads SGDLS; CDR2 reads YYNGEE. The CDR3 runs to 14 residues. Trimming took 4 bases from V and 7 from J, leaving 18 bases between them. The CDR3 nucleotides are TGTGCCAGCAGCCTCCGTCGACAGGGAGGTGAGCAGTACTTC. As protein: CASSLRRQGGEQYF.

The gene calls are TRBV2 and TRBJ2-2; tentatively, D is TRBD2 (6 bases). Trimming removed 4 bases from V and 6 bases from J, with 15 bases in between. The CDR3 has 15 amino acids. Germline CDR1 SNHLY, CDR2 FYNNEI. The CDR3 DNA follows: TGTGCCAGCAGTGTACACGGGAGCACCCCCGGGGAGCTGTTTTTT. As protein: CASSVHGSTPGELFF. Full variable domain (missing parts from reference TRBV2 and TRBJ2-2): EPEVTQTPSHQVTQMGQEVILRCVPISNHLYFYWYRQILGQKVEFLVSFYNNEISEKSEIFDDQFSVERPDGSNFTLKIRSTKLEDSAMYFCASSVHGSTPGELFFGEGSRLTVL.

The chain has TRBV14 and TRBJ2-7; unclear D gene. The CDR3 contains 16 residues. From germline, CDR1 is SGHDN and CDR2 FVKESK. The V end lost 1 base, the J end lost 7 bases, and 20 bases lay between the germline ends. The CDR3 nucleotides are TGTGCCAGCAGCCAAGTAGTCGGCGCCCTAGTTGGGGAGCAGTACTTC. Protein: CASSQVVGALVGEQYF.

This chain joins TRBV10-3 and TRBJ2-2; weak D call: TRBD2 (6 bases). The CDR3 covers 14 residues. Germline V lookup: CDR1 ENHRY, CDR2 SYGVKD. V was trimmed by 7 bases and J by 1 base, leaving 10 bases between them. CDR3 region: CAITGGMNTGELFF. CDR3 sequence (DNA): TGTGCCATCACTGGGGGGATGAACACCGGGGAGCTGTTTTTT.

The chain employs TRBV7-9 and TRBJ1-3, with unresolved D. Germline V gene lookup returns CDR1 SEHNR and CDR2 FQNEAQ (reference sequence). V was trimmed by 5 bases and J by 0 bases, leaving 11 bases between them. CDR3 length: 15 amino acids. The CDR3 sequence is CASSVSGSSGNTIYF. Here the CDR3 DNA reads TGTGCCAGCAGCGTTTCCGGGAGCTCTGGAAACACCATATATTTT. Combining the CDR3 with reference TRBV7-9 and TRBJ1-3 gives the whole variable domain DTGVSQNPRHKITKRGQNVTFRCDPISEHNRLYWYRQTLGQGPEFLTYFQNEAQLEKSRLLSDRFSAERPKGSFSTLEIQRTEQGDSAMYLCASSVSGSSGNTIYFGEGSWLTVV.

The gene calls are TRBV2 and TRBJ2-1; possibly TRBD1 for D (6 bases). Germline V lookup: CDR1 SNHLY, CDR2 FYNNEI. CDR3 length equals 14 residues. V shed 5 bases and J shed 7 bases, with 15 bases lying between them. CDR3 region: CASSSGTQGNEQFF. The CDR3 DNA reads TGTGCCAGCAGTTCCGGGACCCAGGGGAATGAGCAGTTCTTC.

V and J are TRBV4-2 and TRBJ2-2; 9 bases are shared with TRBD2. The CDR3 extends over 16 amino acids. The ends lost 0 bases at V and 7 bases at J; junction bases unmatched: 6. Germline assignment: CDR1 LGHNA and CDR2 YNFKEQ. CDR3 loop: CASSQELAGGVGELFF. CDR3 nucleotides: TGTGCCAGCAGCCAAGAGCTGGCGGGAGGGGTCGGGGAGCTGTTTTTT.